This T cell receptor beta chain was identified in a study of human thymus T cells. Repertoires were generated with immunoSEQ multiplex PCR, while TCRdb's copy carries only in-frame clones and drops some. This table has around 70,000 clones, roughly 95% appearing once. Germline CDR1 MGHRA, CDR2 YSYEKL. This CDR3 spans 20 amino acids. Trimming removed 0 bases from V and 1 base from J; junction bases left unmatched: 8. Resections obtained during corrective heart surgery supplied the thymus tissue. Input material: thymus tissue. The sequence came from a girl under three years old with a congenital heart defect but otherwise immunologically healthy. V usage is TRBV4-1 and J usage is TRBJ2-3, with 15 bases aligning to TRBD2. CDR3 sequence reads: CASSQDPGLAGGPGTDTQYF. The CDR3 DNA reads TGCGCCAGCAGCCAAGATCCAGGACTAGCGGGAGGGCCGGGCACAGATACGCAGTATTTT.